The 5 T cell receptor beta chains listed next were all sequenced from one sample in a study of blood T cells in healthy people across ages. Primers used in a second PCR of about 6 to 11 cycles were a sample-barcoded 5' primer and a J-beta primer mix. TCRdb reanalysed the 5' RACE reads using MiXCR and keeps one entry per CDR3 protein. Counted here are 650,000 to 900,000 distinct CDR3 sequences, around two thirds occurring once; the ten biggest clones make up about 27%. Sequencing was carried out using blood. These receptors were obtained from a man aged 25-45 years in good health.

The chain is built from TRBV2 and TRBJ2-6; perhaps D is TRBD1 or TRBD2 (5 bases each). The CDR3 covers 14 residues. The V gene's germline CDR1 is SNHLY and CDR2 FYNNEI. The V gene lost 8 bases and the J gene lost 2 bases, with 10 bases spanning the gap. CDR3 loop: CASGLGAGANVLTF. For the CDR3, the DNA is TGTGCCAGCGGCCTGGGGGCTGGGGCCAACGTCCTGACTTTC.

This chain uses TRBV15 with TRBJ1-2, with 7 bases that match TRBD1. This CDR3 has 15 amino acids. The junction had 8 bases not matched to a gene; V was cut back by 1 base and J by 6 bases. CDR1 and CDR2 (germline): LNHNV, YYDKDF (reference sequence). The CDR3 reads CATSRVGGGEDGYTF. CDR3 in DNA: TGTGCCACCAGCAGAGTCGGAGGGGGCGAAGATGGCTACACCTTC.

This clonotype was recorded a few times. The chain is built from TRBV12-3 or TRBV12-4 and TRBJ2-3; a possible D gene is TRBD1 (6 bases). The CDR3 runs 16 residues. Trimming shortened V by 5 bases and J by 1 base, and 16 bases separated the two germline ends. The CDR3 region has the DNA TGTGCCAGCAGTATTGGACAGCCCTTGGGCACAGATACGCAGTATTTT. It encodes CASSIGQPLGTDTQYF.

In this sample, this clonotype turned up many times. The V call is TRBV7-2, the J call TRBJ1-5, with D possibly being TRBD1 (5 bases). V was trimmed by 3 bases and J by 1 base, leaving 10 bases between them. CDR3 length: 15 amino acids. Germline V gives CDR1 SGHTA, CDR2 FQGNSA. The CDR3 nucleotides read TGTGCCAGCAGCTTCGACAGTACAAGCAATCAGCCCCAGCATTTT. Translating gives CASSFDSTSNQPQHF.

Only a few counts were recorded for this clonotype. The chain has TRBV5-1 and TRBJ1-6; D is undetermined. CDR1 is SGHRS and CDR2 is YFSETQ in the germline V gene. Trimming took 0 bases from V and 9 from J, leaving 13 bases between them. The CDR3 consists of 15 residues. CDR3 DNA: TGCGCCAGCAGCTTGGAGCTAGGAATTGGTTCACCCCTCCACTTT. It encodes CASSLELGIGSPLHF.